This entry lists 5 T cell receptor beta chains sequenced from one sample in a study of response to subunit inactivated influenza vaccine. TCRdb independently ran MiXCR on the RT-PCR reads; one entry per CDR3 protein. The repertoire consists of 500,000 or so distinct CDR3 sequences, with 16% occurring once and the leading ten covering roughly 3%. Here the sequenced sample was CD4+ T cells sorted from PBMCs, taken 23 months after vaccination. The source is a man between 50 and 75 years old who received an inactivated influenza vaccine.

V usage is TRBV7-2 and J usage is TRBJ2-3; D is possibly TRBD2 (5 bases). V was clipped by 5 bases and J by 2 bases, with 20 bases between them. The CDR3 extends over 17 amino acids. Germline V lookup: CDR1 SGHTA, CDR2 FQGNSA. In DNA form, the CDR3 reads TGTGCCAGCAGCCCAACCCTCCCGTCGGGAAACACAGATACGCAGTATTTT. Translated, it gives CASSPTLPSGNTDTQYF.

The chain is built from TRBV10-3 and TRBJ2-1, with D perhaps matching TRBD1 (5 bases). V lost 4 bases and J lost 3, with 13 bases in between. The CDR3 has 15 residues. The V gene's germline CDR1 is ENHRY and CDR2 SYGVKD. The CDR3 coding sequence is TGTGCCATCAGTGGACAAGGGGTAAGCTACAATGAGCAGTTCTTC. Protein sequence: CAISGQGVSYNEQFF.

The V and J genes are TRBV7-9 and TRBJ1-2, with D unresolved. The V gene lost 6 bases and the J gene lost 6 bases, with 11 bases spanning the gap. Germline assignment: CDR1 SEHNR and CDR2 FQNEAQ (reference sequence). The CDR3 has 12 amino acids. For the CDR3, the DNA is TGTGCCAGCAGATCGGAGACCAATGGCTACACCTTC. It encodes CASRSETNGYTF.

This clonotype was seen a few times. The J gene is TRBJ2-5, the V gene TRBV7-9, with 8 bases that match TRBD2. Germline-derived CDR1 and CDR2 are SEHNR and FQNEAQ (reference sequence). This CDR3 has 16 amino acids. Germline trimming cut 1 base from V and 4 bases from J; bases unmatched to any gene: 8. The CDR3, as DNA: TGTGCCAGCAGCTTAGTGGTCGGGACTAGTGGAGAGACCCAGTACTTC. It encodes CASSLVVGTSGETQYF.

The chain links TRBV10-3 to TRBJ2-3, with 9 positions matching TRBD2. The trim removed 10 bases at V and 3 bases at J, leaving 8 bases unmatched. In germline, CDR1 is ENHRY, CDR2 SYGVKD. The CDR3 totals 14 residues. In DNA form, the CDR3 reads TGTGCCACCACACCTAGCGGGGATACAGATACGCAGTATTTT. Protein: CATTPSGDTDTQYF.